This T cell receptor beta chain was recorded in a study of blood T cell repertoires in COVID-19. Study as a whole: The origin of the acute and convalescent COVID-19 samples was the United States, Italy and Spain. T cells, B-cell-depleted T cells, or PBMCs supplied cDNA or gDNA.

In the study's own analysis: Estimates of nucleated cell counts were drawn from the amplification of reference gene primers. Measured with immunoSEQ multiplex PCR; TCRdb has only the in-frame clones, and not every one. V, J and clone size are those of that table, while D and trimming were read from the DNA. The data hold over 300,000 clones, with 80% to 90% observed a single time. With regard to this clone: At the DNA level, this CDR3 is encoded by other sequences in the same sample as well.

This TCR came from a middle-aged man with acute or convalescent COVID-19. Sequencing was performed on peripheral blood.

The CDR3 coding sequence is TGTGCCTGGCGGAGCTCCTATAATTCACCCCTCCACTTT. It encodes CAWRSSYNSPLHF. The rearrangement uses TRBV30 and TRBJ1-6; D unresolved. Trimming removed 5 bases at V and 0 bases at J, with 5 bases between. Germline V CDR1 and CDR2: GTSNPN, SVGIG (reference sequence). The length of the CDR3 is 13 residues.